This T cell receptor beta chain is from a study of shared clonotypes between healthy human individuals. Study as a whole: Per donor, three plates held CD4 naive cells, three held CD4 memory, two held CD8 naive and one held CD8 memory.

Profiled with immunoSEQ multiplex PCR; TCRdb holds only in-frame clones, not every one. The sample has around 2.1 million clones; 90% to 97% are singletons. Trimming took 3 bases from V and 1 from J, leaving 9 bases between them. The germline V gene has CDR1 SEHNR and CDR2 FQNEAQ (reference sequence). The CDR3 extends over 15 amino acids. Sequenced material: naive CD4+ T cells sorted from blood. Subset defined: CD45RA+ positively selected. The receptor was isolated from a man aged 18 to 30 in good health. The rearrangement uses TRBV7-9 and TRBJ2-2; tentative D call: TRBD2 (5 bases). As DNA, the CDR3 is TGTGCCAGCAGCTTGAGGGCAGGGAACACCGGGGAGCTGTTTTTT. Amino acids: CASSLRAGNTGELFF.